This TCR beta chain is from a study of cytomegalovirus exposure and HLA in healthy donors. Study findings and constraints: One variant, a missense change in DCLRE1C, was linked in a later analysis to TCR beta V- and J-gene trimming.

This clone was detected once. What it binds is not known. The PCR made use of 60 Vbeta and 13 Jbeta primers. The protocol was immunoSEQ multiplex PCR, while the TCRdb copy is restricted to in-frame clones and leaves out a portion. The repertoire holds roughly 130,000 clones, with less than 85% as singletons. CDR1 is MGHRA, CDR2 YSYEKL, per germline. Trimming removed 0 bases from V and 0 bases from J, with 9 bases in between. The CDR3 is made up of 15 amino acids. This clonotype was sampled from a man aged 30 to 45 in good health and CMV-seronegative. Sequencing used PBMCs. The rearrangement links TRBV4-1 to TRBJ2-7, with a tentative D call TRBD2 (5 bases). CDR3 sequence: CASSQDRGLSYEQYF. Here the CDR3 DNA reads TGCGCCAGCAGCCAAGATCGGGGTCTCTCCTACGAGCAGTACTTC.